The clone carrying this T cell receptor beta chain appeared many times. Its target is not known. This record belongs to a study of cytotoxic CD8 clonotypes in ibrutinib-treated CLL. Using immunoSEQ multiplex PCR, the repertoire was profiled, and TCRdb retains in-frame clones only, with some absent. The sample holds over 45,000 clones, about 54% seen once. Between the trimmed V and J ends, which lost 2 bases and 4 bases, there was a span of 14 bases. CDR3 length: 15 residues. Germline CDR1 and CDR2: MDHEN and SYDVKM. General observations from the study: Rare overall, public clonotypes shrank or held steady under therapy.

This TCR came from a human donor with chronic lymphocytic leukemia. The J gene is TRBJ1-2, the V gene TRBV28; perhaps TRBD1 as D (6 bases). The sequenced sample was PBMCs, obtained at disease progression, from a patient treated with ibrutinib. The CDR3 region is CASSLTRWGPYGYTF. The CDR3 DNA reads TGTGCCAGCAGTTTAACGAGATGGGGGCCCTATGGCTACACCTTC.